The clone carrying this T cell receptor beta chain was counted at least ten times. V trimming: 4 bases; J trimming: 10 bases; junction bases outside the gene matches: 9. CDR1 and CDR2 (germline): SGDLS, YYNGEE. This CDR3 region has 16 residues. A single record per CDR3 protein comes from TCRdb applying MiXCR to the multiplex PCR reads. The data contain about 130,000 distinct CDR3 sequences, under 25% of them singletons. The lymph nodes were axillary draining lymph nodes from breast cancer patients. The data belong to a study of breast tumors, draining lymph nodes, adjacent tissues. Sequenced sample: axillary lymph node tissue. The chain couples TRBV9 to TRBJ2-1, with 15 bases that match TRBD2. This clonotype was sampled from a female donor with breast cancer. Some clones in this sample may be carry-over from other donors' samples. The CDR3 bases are TGTGCCAGCAGCCCCAGAGGACTAGCGGGAGGGGTCGAGCAGTTCTTC. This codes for CASSPRGLAGGVEQFF. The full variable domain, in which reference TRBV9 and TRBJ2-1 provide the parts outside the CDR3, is DSGVTQTPKHLITATGQRVTLRCSPRSGDLSVYWYQQSLDQGLQFLIQYYNGEERAKGNILERFSAQQFPDLHSELNLSSLELGDSALYFCASSPRGLAGGVEQFFGPGTRLTVL.